Described below is a single T cell receptor (beta chain) sequence and its context. The PCR was carried out with 60 Vbeta primers and 13 Jbeta primers. The method was immunoSEQ multiplex PCR; TCRdb's version includes in-frame clones alone and lacks a portion of them. The sample includes some 140,000 clones, around four fifths of them seen just once. The sample belongs to a study of cytomegalovirus exposure and HLA in healthy donors. CDR1 is SGHRS, CDR2 YFSETQ, per germline. This CDR3 region has 15 residues. V shed 1 base and J shed 0 bases, with 10 bases lying between them. Sequenced material: PBMCs. The V gene is TRBV5-1, the J gene TRBJ1-2; TRBD1 might be the D (5 bases). This clonotype was obtained from a man in his forties in good health and CMV-seronegative. The CDR3 DNA reads as TGCGCCAGCAGCTTGAGTGGGGCAGCTAACTATGGCTACACCTTC. This encodes CASSLSGAANYGYTF.